Here is one T cell receptor beta chain with its context. The target antigen is unknown. Clones were sequenced by immunoSEQ multiplex PCR, and TCRdb holds only the in-frame ones, with some missing. This repertoire shows about 120,000 clones, about 89% found once; its top ten account for roughly 5.7%. The sample originates from a study of T cell responses to AZD1222 COVID-19 vaccine. Study-wide findings and caveats: Vaccination with two AZD1222 doses was followed by a rise in Spike-specific TCR breadth and depth.

V dropped 0 bases and J dropped 4 bases, with 8 bases sitting between them. Germline CDR1 SGHRS, CDR2 YFSETQ. CDR3 length: 14 residues. The chain uses TRBV5-1 and TRBJ2-1; no clear D. This specimen consisted of peripheral blood, obtained on day 0 of AZD1222 vaccination. The TCR originated in an adult in good health. The CDR3 sequence is CASSLALEYNEQFF. Written as DNA, the CDR3 is TGCGCCAGCAGCTTGGCCCTGGAGTACAATGAGCAGTTCTTC.